The 29 T cell receptor beta chains listed next were all sequenced from one sample in a study of blood T cell repertoires in COVID-19. Generated by immunoSEQ multiplex PCR, the TCRdb table keeps only in-frame clones and is missing some. Of tens of thousands of clones in the sample, 87% were seen once. Sequences were obtained from peripheral blood. The receptors derive from a human donor with acute or convalescent COVID-19. The donor label of this sample is uncertain.

This clone was seen a handful of times. The V gene is TRBV28, the J gene TRBJ1-6; 7 positions agree with TRBD1. Trimming took 7 bases from V and 10 from J; bases not matched to a gene: 19. This CDR3 has 17 amino acids. The germline gives CDR1 MDHEN, CDR2 SYDVKM. CDR3 sequence reads: CASTVPGQLPHASPLHF. CDR3 nucleotide sequence: TGTGCCAGCACCGTCCCGGGACAGCTCCCGCACGCCTCACCCCTCCACTTT.

This chain uses TRBV7-8 with TRBJ1-5; D remains unclear. V lost 1 base and J 2 bases, leaving 12 bases between the germline ends. The V gene's germline CDR1 is SGHVS and CDR2 FQNEAQ. The CDR3 is made up of 16 amino acids. CDR3 sequence: CASSLVPGSGNQPQHF. The CDR3 nucleotides are TGTGCCAGCAGCTTAGTCCCGGGATCTGGCAATCAGCCCCAGCATTTT.

The chain combines TRBV24-1 with TRBJ1-4; the D is unclear. CDR3 length equals 15 residues. Trimming left V 2 bases short and J 0 bases short, with 6 bases between. Looked up from germline, CDR1 is KGHDR and CDR2 is SFDVKD. The CDR3 sequence: CATSDSRPTNEKLFF. The CDR3 DNA reads TGTGCCACCAGTGATTCCAGGCCAACTAATGAAAAACTGTTTTTT.

CDR3 nucleotide sequence: TGTGCCAGCTCTCCCGACAGGGGGGCCTACGAGCAGTACTTC. Encoded protein: CASSPDRGAYEQYF. This rearrangement joins TRBV18 to TRBJ2-7, with 9 nucleotides matching TRBD1. The CDR3 sequence is 14 residues long. After removal of 6 bases from V and 2 bases from J, the junction contained 5 bases not matched to a gene. Germline values: CDR1 KGHSH, CDR2 LQKENI.

This chain links TRBV5-6 with TRBJ2-7; 9 bases map to TRBD1. This CDR3 has 15 residues. Germline loops: CDR1 SGHDT, CDR2 YYEEEE. The V and J ends lost 1 base and 0 bases, in that order; junction bases with no gene match: 2. In DNA form, the CDR3 reads TGTGCCAGCAGCTTGCGGGGACAGGGCTCCTACGAGCAGTACTTC. This encodes CASSLRGQGSYEQYF.

This clone was picked up one time. This chain joins TRBV28 and TRBJ2-7; TRBD1 matches 8 bases. Trimming cost V 7 bases and J 2 bases; bases outside gene matches: 10. This CDR3 region has 15 residues. CDR1 and CDR2 from the germline V gene are MDHEN and SYDVKM. CDR3 DNA sequence: TGTGCCAGCAACAAACCCGGGACAGGAACCTACGAGCAGTACTTC. Residues: CASNKPGTGTYEQYF.

CDR3 sequence: CASTLAGGVQETQYF. In nucleotides, the CDR3 is TGCGCCAGCACGCTAGCGGGAGGCGTACAAGAGACCCAGTACTTC. This chain links TRBV5-1 with TRBJ2-5; 11 bases are shared with TRBD2. With 6 bases clipped from V and 2 bases from J, the junction kept 6 bases outside the gene matches. Germline values: CDR1 SGHRS, CDR2 YFSETQ. The CDR3 length is 15 residues.

V usage is TRBV6-5 and J usage is TRBJ2-2; tentatively, D is TRBD2 (5 bases). Trimming left V 4 bases short and J 4 bases short, with 10 bases between. CDR3 length: 14 residues. Germline lookup yields CDR1 MNHEY and CDR2 SVGAGI. Here the CDR3 DNA reads TGTGCCAGCAGTTGGGCCCGGGGCACCGGGGAGCTGTTTTTT. It encodes CASSWARGTGELFF.

The gene calls are TRBV7-9 and TRBJ2-1; TRBD2 matches at 15 bases. The germline CDR1 and CDR2 sequences are SEHNR and FQNEAQ (reference sequence). The CDR3 consists of 17 residues. The V segment lost 0 bases and the J segment 9 bases; nucleotides outside the gene matches: 6. CDR3 sequence: CASSLAGTSGRIGEQFF. CDR3 nucleotides: TGTGCCAGCAGCTTAGCGGGGACTAGCGGGAGGATCGGTGAGCAGTTCTTC.

This chain uses TRBV30 with TRBJ1-1; tentative D call: TRBD1 (5 bases). Germline lookup yields CDR1 GTSNPN and CDR2 SVGIG (reference sequence). V lost 2 bases and J lost 11, with 12 bases in between. The CDR3 runs to 11 residues. CDR3 in amino acids: CAWSLRVDAFF. CDR3 sequence (DNA): TGTGCCTGGAGTCTCAGGGTAGATGCTTTCTTT.

This clone was detected only a few times. The chain carries TRBV4-1 and TRBJ1-5, with D unclear. The germline V gene encodes CDR1 MGHRA and CDR2 YSYEKL. The CDR3 extends over 16 amino acids. Trimming left V 4 bases short and J 9 bases short, with 22 bases between. DNA of the CDR3: TGCGCCAGCAGCCCTCGCCCAGTCGGGGATGTGGGGCCCCAGCATTTT. It encodes CASSPRPVGDVGPQHF.

The CDR3 nucleotides are TGTGCCAGCAGCAAAGAGGGGAGACAGGGCAATCAGCCCCAGCATTTT. The encoded protein is CASSKEGRQGNQPQHF. The chain is built from TRBV21-1 and TRBJ1-5; the D call in the table, TRBD1, was not verified against the DNA. TRBV21-1 has pseudogene status. The CDR3 has 16 residues.

This clone was observed a single time. This CDR3 reads CASLTGPTDTQYF. In nucleotides, the CDR3 is TGTGCCAGCCTGACAGGACCCACAGATACGCAGTATTTT. V and J are TRBV12-3 or TRBV12-4 and TRBJ2-3; D may be TRBD1 (6 bases). V dropped 8 bases and J dropped 2 bases, with 11 bases sitting between them. The CDR3 consists of 13 residues.

The rearrangement links TRBV2 to TRBJ1-1, with a weak D call TRBD1 (6 bases). Looked up from germline, CDR1 is SNHLY and CDR2 is FYNNEI. CDR3 length: 14 residues. Trimming removed 2 bases at V and 3 bases at J, with 10 bases between. The CDR3 region is CASSETGKYTEAFF. The CDR3 region has the DNA TGTGCCAGCAGTGAAACAGGGAAATACACTGAAGCTTTCTTT. Looking up the rest from reference TRBV2 and TRBJ1-1 gives the full variable domain: EPEVTQTPSHQVTQMGQEVILRCVPISNHLYFYWYRQILGQKVEFLVSFYNNEISEKSEIFDDQFSVERPDGSNFTLKIRSTKLEDSAMYFCASSETGKYTEAFFGQGTRLTVV.

The chain couples TRBV5-1 to TRBJ2-2; 8 bases map to TRBD2. Germline CDR1 reads SGHRS; CDR2 reads YFSETQ. Losses at the gene ends were 4 bases for V and 2 bases for J; bases not matched to a gene: 7. The CDR3 is 16 residues long. CDR3 in amino acids: CASSPGGYSNTGELFF. The CDR3 DNA is TGCGCCAGCAGCCCGGGAGGGTACAGTAACACCGGGGAGCTGTTTTTT.

The chain uses TRBV5-1 and TRBJ1-2; a possible D gene is TRBD1 (5 bases). CDR1 and CDR2 from the germline V gene are SGHRS and YFSETQ. V gave up 4 bases and J gave up 0 bases, with 10 bases separating them. CDR3 length equals 14 residues. Written as DNA, the CDR3 is TGCGCCAGCAGCCATTCAGGGACTAACTATGGCTACACCTTC. Encoded protein: CASSHSGTNYGYTF. Drawing the rest from reference TRBV5-1 and TRBJ1-2, the complete variable domain is KAGVTQTPRYLIKTRGQQVTLSCSPISGHRSVSWYQQTPGQGLQFLFEYFSETQRNKGNFPGRFSGRQFSNSRSEMNVSTLELGDSALYLCASSHSGTNYGYTFGSGTRLTVV.

By sample fraction, this clone is medium-sized. The chain recombines TRBV2 with TRBJ2-1; 10 bases are shared with TRBD2. The CDR3 is made up of 16 amino acids. In germline, CDR1 is SNHLY, CDR2 FYNNEI. The V and J ends lost 3 bases and 3 bases, in that order; junction bases with no gene match: 5. The CDR3 sequence is CASSESSGGFYNEQFF. The CDR3 DNA follows: TGTGCCAGCAGTGAGTCTAGCGGGGGATTCTACAATGAGCAGTTCTTC.

The J gene is TRBJ1-6, the V gene TRBV19; D is perhaps TRBD1 (5 bases). V lost 5 bases, J lost 10 bases, and 18 bases lay in between. The CDR3 consists of 15 residues. Germline values: CDR1 LNHDA, CDR2 SQIVND (reference sequence). The CDR3 loop is CASSFRDSGRSPLHF. In DNA form, the CDR3 reads TGTGCCAGTAGTTTTCGGGACTCCGGCAGGTCACCCCTCCACTTT.

The chain uses TRBV5-1 and TRBJ2-1; the D gene is possibly TRBD1 (6 bases). CDR3 length: 15 amino acids. Deletions cut 3 bases from V and 5 bases from J, with 15 bases between. The germline gives CDR1 SGHRS, CDR2 YFSETQ. The CDR3 bases are TGCGCCAGCAGCTCGTACCGGGACATCCACAATGAGCAGTTCTTC. This codes for CASSSYRDIHNEQFF.

The rearrangement joins TRBV6-5 to TRBJ1-5; D is unclear. Germline values: CDR1 MNHEY, CDR2 SVGAGI. CDR3 size: 11 residues. The germline V and J ends were trimmed by 5 bases and 9 bases, with 8 bases remaining between them. The CDR3 is CASSPSWPQHF. DNA of the CDR3: TGTGCCAGCAGTCCCAGTTGGCCCCAGCATTTT.

The chain carries TRBV5-4 and TRBJ1-2; D ambiguous. The CDR3 has 12 residues. Germline V lookup: CDR1 SGHNT, CDR2 YYREEE (reference sequence). Trimming cost V 3 bases and J 4 bases, with 7 bases left between them. The CDR3 region is CASSYRSYGYTF. The CDR3, as DNA: TGTGCCAGCAGCTACAGAAGCTATGGCTACACCTTC.

The chain couples TRBV24-1 to TRBJ2-1; no firm D call. Germline V gene sequence: CDR1 KGHDR, CDR2 SFDVKD. The germline V and J ends were trimmed by 3 bases and 9 bases, with 8 bases remaining between them. The CDR3 is 12 amino acids. CDR3 in DNA: TGTGCCACCAGTGATGACACCGGTGAGCAGTTCTTC. This codes for CATSDDTGEQFF.

V gene TRBV18 combines with J gene TRBJ2-7, with 7 bases that match TRBD1. V was pared by 2 bases and J by 2 bases, with 15 bases of the junction left unmatched. The CDR3 spans 18 residues. CDR1 and CDR2 (germline): KGHSH, LQKENI. Written as DNA, the CDR3 is TGTGCCAGCTCACCAAACCCTGGGCCAGGGGGACGGACCTACGAGCAGTACTTC. Translated: CASSPNPGPGGRTYEQYF. Full variable domain (missing parts from reference TRBV18 and TRBJ2-7): NAGVMQNPRHLVRRRGQEARLRCSPMKGHSHVYWYRQLPEEGLKFMVYLQKENIIDESGMPKERFSAEFPKEGPSILRIQQVVRGDSAAYFCASSPNPGPGGRTYEQYFGPGTRLTVT.

The V gene is TRBV5-1, the J gene TRBJ2-3, with TRBD1 matching over 10 bases. Trimming removed 4 bases from V and 1 base from J; junction bases left unmatched: 0. This CDR3 spans 14 amino acids. Germline loops: CDR1 SGHRS, CDR2 YFSETQ. This CDR3 reads CASSGTGGTDTQYF. The CDR3 coding sequence is TGCGCCAGCAGCGGGACAGGGGGCACAGATACGCAGTATTTT.

The chain uses TRBV19 and TRBJ2-7; TRBD2 matches at 11 bases. The ends lost 4 bases at V and 4 bases at J; junction bases unmatched: 6. Germline CDR1 is LNHDA and CDR2 is SQIVND (reference sequence). The CDR3 extends over 15 amino acids. CDR3 residues: CASSTSASGRYEQYF. CDR3 nucleotides: TGTGCCAGTAGTACTTCGGCTAGCGGGAGGTACGAGCAGTACTTC.

V gene TRBV6-5 combines with J gene TRBJ1-1; D not certain. V was trimmed by 5 bases and J by 11 bases, leaving 15 bases between them. Germline V lookup: CDR1 MNHEY, CDR2 SVGAGI. The CDR3 is 12 residues long. CDR3 sequence: CASSLREAAAFF. The CDR3 DNA reads TGTGCCAGCAGTCTACGGGAGGCAGCGGCTTTCTTT.

The V call is TRBV2, the J call TRBJ2-5, with TRBD2 as a possible D gene (6 bases). CDR1 SNHLY and CDR2 FYNNEI come from the germline V gene. The V and J ends lost 10 bases and 0 bases respectively, with 12 bases between them. The CDR3 spans 13 residues. The CDR3, as DNA: TGTGCCACCTCGACTAGTGACCAAGAGACCCAGTACTTC. Translated, it gives CATSTSDQETQYF. Combining the CDR3 with reference TRBV2 and TRBJ2-5 gives the whole variable domain EPEVTQTPSHQVTQMGQEVILRCVPISNHLYFYWYRQILGQKVEFLVSFYNNEISEKSEIFDDQFSVERPDGSNFTLKIRSTKLEDSAMYFCATSTSDQETQYFGPGTRLLVL.

This clone was detected only once. The rearrangement links TRBV28 to TRBJ2-3; 10 bases line up with TRBD1. The junction had 2 bases not matched to a gene; V was cut back by 3 bases and J by 5 bases. Germline V gives CDR1 MDHEN, CDR2 SYDVKM. The CDR3 spans 14 residues. The CDR3 here is CASSFRTGGDTQYF. DNA for the CDR3: TGTGCCAGCAGTTTCCGGACAGGGGGAGATACGCAGTATTTT.

The CDR3 here is CASSFQGNSYEQYF. The CDR3 DNA reads TGTGCCAGCAGCTTCCAGGGGAACTCCTACGAGCAGTACTTC. V is TRBV11-2 and J is TRBJ2-7, with D perhaps TRBD1 (6 bases). The CDR3 covers 14 residues. The germline V and J ends were trimmed by 3 bases and 0 bases, with 9 bases remaining between them. Germline V gives CDR1 SGHAT, CDR2 FQNNGV.